A single sample is the source of the 2 T cell receptor beta chains below, sequenced in a study of early T cells in non-severe SARS-CoV-2 infection. Each CDR3 protein gets one entry after TCRdb re-called the 5' RACE reads with MiXCR. This sample has approximately 56,000 distinct CDR3 sequences, with more than 13% found just once. Source: whole blood, taken at baseline. Source of these receptors: an adult who was a healthcare worker with PCR-confirmed SARS-CoV-2 infection or an uninfected control (not recorded which).

The table lists this clonotype with a few counts. The chain uses TRBV7-9 and TRBJ2-3; 9 nucleotides align to TRBD2. CDR1 and CDR2 (germline): SEHNR, FQNEAQ (reference sequence). The junction had 5 bases not matched to a gene; V was cut back by 5 bases and J by 2 bases. This CDR3 is built from 15 residues. The CDR3, as DNA: TGTGCCAGCAGCACCCTAGCGGGGCTCACAGATACGCAGTATTTT. Protein product: CASSTLAGLTDTQYF.

This clonotype was seen a few times. The rearrangement uses TRBV4-1 and TRBJ1-1, with no clear D. The V end was cut by 3 bases, the J end by 0 bases, with 5 bases between. CDR3 size: 13 residues. From germline, CDR1 is MGHRA and CDR2 YSYEKL. The CDR3 loop is CASSQGMNTEAFF. DNA for the CDR3: TGCGCCAGCAGCCAGGGTATGAACACTGAAGCTTTCTTT.